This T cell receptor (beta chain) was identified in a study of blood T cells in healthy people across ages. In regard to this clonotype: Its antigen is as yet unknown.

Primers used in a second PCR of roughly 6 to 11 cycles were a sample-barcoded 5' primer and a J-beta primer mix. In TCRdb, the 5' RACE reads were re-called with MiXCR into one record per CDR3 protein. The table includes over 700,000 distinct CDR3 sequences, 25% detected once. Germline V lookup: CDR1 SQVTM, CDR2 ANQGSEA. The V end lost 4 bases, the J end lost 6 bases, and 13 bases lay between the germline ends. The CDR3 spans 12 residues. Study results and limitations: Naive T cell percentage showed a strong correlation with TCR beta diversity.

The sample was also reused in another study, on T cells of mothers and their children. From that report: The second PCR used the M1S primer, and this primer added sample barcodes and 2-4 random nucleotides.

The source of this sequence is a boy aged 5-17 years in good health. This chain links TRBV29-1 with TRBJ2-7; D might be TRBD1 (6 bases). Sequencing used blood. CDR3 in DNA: TGCAGCGTTGTCACAGGGCTCGCCGAGCAGTACTTC. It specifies CSVVTGLAEQYF.